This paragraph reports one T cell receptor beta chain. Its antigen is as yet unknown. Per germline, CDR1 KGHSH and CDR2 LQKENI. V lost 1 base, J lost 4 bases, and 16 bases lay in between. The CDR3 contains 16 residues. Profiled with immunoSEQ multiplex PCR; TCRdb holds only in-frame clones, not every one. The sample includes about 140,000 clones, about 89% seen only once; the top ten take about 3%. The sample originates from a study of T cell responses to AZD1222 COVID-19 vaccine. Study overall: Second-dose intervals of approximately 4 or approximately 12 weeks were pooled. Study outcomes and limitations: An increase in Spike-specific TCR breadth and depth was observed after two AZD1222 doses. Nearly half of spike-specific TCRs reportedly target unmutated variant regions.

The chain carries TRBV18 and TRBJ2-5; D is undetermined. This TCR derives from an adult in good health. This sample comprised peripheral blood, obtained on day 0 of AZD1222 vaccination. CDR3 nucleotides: TGTGCCAGCTCACCACGGGTCACCAATTGGGCAGAGACCCAGTACTTC. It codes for CASSPRVTNWAETQYF. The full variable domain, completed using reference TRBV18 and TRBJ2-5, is NAGVMQNPRHLVRRRGQEARLRCSPMKGHSHVYWYRQLPEEGLKFMVYLQKENIIDESGMPKERFSAEFPKEGPSILRIQQVVRGDSAAYFCASSPRVTNWAETQYFGPGTRLLVL.